One TCR beta chain is described in this entry. The antigen is not known. CDR3 size: 16 residues. Trimming took 0 bases from V and 6 from J; bases not matched to a gene: 11. Germline CDR1 and CDR2: MGHRA and YSYEKL. This sample is drawn from a study of cytotoxic CD8 clonotypes in ibrutinib-treated CLL. Clones were sequenced by immunoSEQ multiplex PCR, and TCRdb holds only the in-frame ones, with some missing. The sample shows around 250,000 clones, around 70% of them seen only once. Library input was approximately 2.1 micrograms of DNA from cryopreserved PBMCs. Study-level points and caveats: With treatment, public clonotypes, which were uncommon, either contracted or remained stable. Clonality increased with ibrutinib response but returned toward baseline at progression. Patients showed higher baseline clonality than age-matched healthy donors, and it tracked circulating CD8+ T-cell counts.

The sequence came from a human donor with chronic lymphocytic leukemia. V is TRBV4-1 and J is TRBJ2-7, with 7 bases fitting TRBD2. Sequencing used PBMCs, obtained after 24 months of ibrutinib treatment. For the CDR3, the DNA is TGCGCCAGCAGCCAAGATCCCAGCGGGGTTAGGACCGAGCAGTACTTC. Encoded protein: CASSQDPSGVRTEQYF.